This T cell receptor (beta chain) was obtained from a study of OX40 agonist ivuxolimab in advanced cancers. Study information: Of the patients, three showed partial responses, one with hepatocellular carcinoma and two with cutaneous melanoma.

Details on this clone: What it binds is unknown.

The CDR3 totals 16 residues. CDR1 and CDR2 (germline): MGHRA, YSYEKL. V was clipped by 0 bases and J by 5 bases, with 13 bases between them. The investigators sampled blood at baseline, at cycle 4 day 1, and at cycle 7 day 1. Libraries were prepared by immunoSEQ multiplex PCR; TCRdb keeps only in-frame clonotypes and omits some of them. The sample lists about 33,000 clones, approximately 88% occurring once. Overall study results and limits: More expanded clones were found, on average, in CD8+ than in CD4+ T cells. At doses 0.1 to 3.0 mg/kg, CD4+ and CD8+ clones expanded.

The source is an adult with an advanced solid tumor such as melanoma, head and neck, liver or kidney cancer. This rearrangement joins TRBV4-1 to TRBJ2-2; possible D gene TRBD1, 5 bases. The starting material was CD4+ or CD8+ T cells sorted from blood, obtained in a trial of the OX40 agonist ivuxolimab. As DNA, the CDR3 is TGCGCCAGCAGCCAAGAAGCCAGGGCATTAACCGGGGAGCTGTTTTTT. Its protein product is CASSQEARALTGELFF.